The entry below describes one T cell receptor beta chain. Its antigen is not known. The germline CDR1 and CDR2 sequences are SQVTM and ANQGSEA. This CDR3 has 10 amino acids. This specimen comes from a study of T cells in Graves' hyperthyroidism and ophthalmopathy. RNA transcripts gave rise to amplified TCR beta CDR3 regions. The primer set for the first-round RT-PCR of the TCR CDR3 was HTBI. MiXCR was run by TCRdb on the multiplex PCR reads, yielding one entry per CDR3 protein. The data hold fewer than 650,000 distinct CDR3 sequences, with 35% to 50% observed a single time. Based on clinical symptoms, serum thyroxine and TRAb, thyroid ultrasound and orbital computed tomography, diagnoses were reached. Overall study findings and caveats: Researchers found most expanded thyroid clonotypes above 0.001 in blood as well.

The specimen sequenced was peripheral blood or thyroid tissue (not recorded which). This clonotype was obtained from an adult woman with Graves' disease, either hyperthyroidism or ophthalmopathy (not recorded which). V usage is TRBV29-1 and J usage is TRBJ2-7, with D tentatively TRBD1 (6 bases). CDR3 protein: CRQGGNEQYF. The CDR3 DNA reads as TGCAGGCAAGGGGGAAACGAGCAGTACTTC.